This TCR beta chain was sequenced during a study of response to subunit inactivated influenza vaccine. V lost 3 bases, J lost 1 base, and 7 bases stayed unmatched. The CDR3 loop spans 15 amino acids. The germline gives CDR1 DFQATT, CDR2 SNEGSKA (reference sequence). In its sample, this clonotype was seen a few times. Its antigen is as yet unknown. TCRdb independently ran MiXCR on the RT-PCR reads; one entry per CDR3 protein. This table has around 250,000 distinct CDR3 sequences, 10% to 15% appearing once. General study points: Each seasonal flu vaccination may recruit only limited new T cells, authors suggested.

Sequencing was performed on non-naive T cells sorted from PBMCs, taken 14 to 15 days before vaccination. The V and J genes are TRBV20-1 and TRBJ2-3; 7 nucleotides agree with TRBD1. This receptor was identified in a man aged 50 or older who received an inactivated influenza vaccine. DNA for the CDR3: TGCAGTGCTAGGGACAGGTTTCGGGGCACAGATACGCAGTATTTT. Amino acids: CSARDRFRGTDTQYF.